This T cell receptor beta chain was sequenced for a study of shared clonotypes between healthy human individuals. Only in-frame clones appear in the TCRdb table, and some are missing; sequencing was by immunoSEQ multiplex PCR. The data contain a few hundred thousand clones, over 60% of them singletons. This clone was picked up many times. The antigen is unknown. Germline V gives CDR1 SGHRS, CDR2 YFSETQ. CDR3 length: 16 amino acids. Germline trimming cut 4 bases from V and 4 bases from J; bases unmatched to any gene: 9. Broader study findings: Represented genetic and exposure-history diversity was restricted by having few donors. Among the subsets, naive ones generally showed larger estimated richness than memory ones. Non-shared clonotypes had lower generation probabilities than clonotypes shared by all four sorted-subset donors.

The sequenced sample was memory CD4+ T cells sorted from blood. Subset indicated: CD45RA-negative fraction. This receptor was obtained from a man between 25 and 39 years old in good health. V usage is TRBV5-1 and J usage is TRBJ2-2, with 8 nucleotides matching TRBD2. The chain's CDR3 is CASSPSLADGTGELFF. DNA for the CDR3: TGCGCCAGCAGCCCATCACTAGCGGACGGCACCGGGGAGCTGTTTTTT.